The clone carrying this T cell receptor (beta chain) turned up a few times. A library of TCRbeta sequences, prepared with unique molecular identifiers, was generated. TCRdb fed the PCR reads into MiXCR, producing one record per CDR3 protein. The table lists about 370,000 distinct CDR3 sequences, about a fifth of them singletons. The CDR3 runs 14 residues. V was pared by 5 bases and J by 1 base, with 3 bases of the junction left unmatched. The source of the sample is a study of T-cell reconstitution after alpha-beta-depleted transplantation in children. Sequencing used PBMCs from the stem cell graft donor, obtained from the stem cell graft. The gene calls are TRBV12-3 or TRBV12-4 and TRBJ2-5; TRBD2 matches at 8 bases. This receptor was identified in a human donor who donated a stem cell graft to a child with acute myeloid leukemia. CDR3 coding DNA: TGTGCCAGCAGTCATACTAGCGGCCAAGAGACCCAGTACTTC. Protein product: CASSHTSGQETQYF.